This paragraph covers one T cell receptor beta chain sequence. This record belongs to a study of cytomegalovirus exposure and HLA in healthy donors. Primers: 60 Vbeta forward and 13 Jbeta reverse. Sequencing used immunoSEQ multiplex PCR; TCRdb keeps in-frame clones, though not all of them. The sample lists fewer than 200,000 clones, over 75% seen once, with about 4.6% in the top ten. Sequencing was performed on PBMCs. This receptor was identified in a man aged 35 to 55 in good health and CMV-seronegative.

The CDR3 loop reads CASSQDGVENQPQHF. The CDR3 region has the DNA TGCGCCAGCAGCCAAGATGGTGTAGAAAATCAGCCCCAGCATTTT. The V and J genes are TRBV4-1 and TRBJ1-5; D not resolved. V was pared by 0 bases and J by 4 bases, with 10 bases between. Germline CDR1 and CDR2: MGHRA and YSYEKL. The CDR3 loop spans 15 amino acids.